The 20 T cell receptor beta chains below were found in one sample sequenced in a study of blood T cell repertoires in COVID-19. Libraries were prepared by immunoSEQ multiplex PCR; TCRdb keeps only in-frame clonotypes and omits some of them. The data show 95,000 to 110,000 clones, approximately 88% seen once. What was sequenced was peripheral blood. The receptors stem from a man in his fifties or sixties with active or convalescent COVID-19.

The V and J genes are TRBV15 and TRBJ1-4, with a tentative D call TRBD1 (5 bases). CDR3 length: 15 amino acids. Looked up from germline, CDR1 is LNHNV and CDR2 is YYDKDF (reference sequence). The V end was cut by 0 bases, the J end by 5 bases, with 10 bases between. CDR3 loop: CATSREGGMNEKLFF. CDR3 nucleotide sequence: TGTGCCACCAGCAGAGAGGGGGGGATGAATGAAAAACTGTTTTTT.

V usage is TRBV19 and J usage is TRBJ2-5, with D possibly matching TRBD1 (5 bases). The V end lost 3 bases, the J end lost 3 bases, and 8 bases lay between the germline ends. Germline CDR1 is LNHDA and CDR2 is SQIVND (reference sequence). The CDR3 extends over 13 amino acids. The CDR3 region is CASSMGPEETQYF. CDR3 sequence (DNA): TGTGCCAGTAGTATGGGGCCAGAAGAGACCCAGTACTTC.

This clone was seen more than once but under ten times. The chain recombines TRBV30 with TRBJ2-7; TRBD1 might be the D (6 bases). The CDR3 runs to 14 residues. Germline V lookup: CDR1 GTSNPN, CDR2 SVGIG (reference sequence). Trimming pared 4 bases from V and 0 bases from J, leaving 13 bases between. CDR3 nucleotide sequence: TGTGCCTGGAACCCGGGACAAAGCTCCTACGAGCAGTACTTC. It codes for CAWNPGQSSYEQYF.

This clone was recorded once. The V gene is TRBV11-3, the J gene TRBJ2-6; D is unresolved. The CDR3 sequence is 18 residues long. V lost 5 bases and J lost 1, with 18 bases in between. The germline V gene encodes CDR1 SGHNT and CDR2 YENEEA. The CDR3 nucleotides are TGTGCCAGCAGCCGCAGACAAGCTGGGTTTTCTGGGGCCAACGTCCTGACTTTC. This sequence encodes CASSRRQAGFSGANVLTF.

The chain recombines TRBV15 with TRBJ2-7; TRBD2 aligns across 8 bases. The length of the CDR3 is 17 residues. The germline gives CDR1 LNHNV, CDR2 YYDKDF (reference sequence). V dropped 0 bases and J dropped 0; count of bases not matched to a gene: 7. CDR3: CATSRDRGTRISYEQYF. CDR3 sequence (DNA): TGTGCCACCAGCAGAGATCGCGGGACTAGAATCTCCTACGAGCAGTACTTC.

This chain uses TRBV11-2 with TRBJ1-6, with a weak D call TRBD1 (5 bases). In germline, CDR1 is SGHAT, CDR2 FQNNGV. V was pared by 1 base and J by 9 bases, with 13 bases between. This CDR3 spans 15 amino acids. CDR3 region: CASSLAAGPISPLHF. The CDR3 DNA is TGTGCCAGCAGCTTAGCGGCGGGACCAATTTCACCCCTCCACTTT.

The V and J genes are TRBV2 and TRBJ2-2, with D perhaps matching TRBD2 (6 bases). Germline V gives CDR1 SNHLY, CDR2 FYNNEI. This CDR3 is 16 amino acids long. Trimming took 7 bases from V and 4 from J, leaving 19 bases between them. CDR3 residues: CASKAAGNVATGELFF. The CDR3 DNA follows: TGTGCCAGCAAAGCTGCGGGAAATGTGGCCACCGGGGAGCTGTTTTTT. The variable domain in full, completed from reference TRBV2 and TRBJ2-2, reads EPEVTQTPSHQVTQMGQEVILRCVPISNHLYFYWYRQILGQKVEFLVSFYNNEISEKSEIFDDQFSVERPDGSNFTLKIRSTKLEDSAMYFCASKAAGNVATGELFFGEGSRLTVL.

This rearrangement joins TRBV4-1 to TRBJ2-5; 15 nucleotides agree with TRBD2. Germline-derived CDR1 and CDR2 are MGHRA and YSYEKL. The ends lost 5 bases at V and 3 bases at J; junction bases unmatched: 16. This CDR3 is built from 20 residues. The CDR3 spells CASSNPGLAGGAGRKETQYF. CDR3 nucleotides: TGCGCCAGCAGCAACCCGGGACTAGCGGGAGGAGCGGGACGGAAAGAGACCCAGTACTTC.

This chain uses TRBV28 with TRBJ2-3; TRBD1 matches at 8 bases. CDR1 is MDHEN and CDR2 is SYDVKM in the germline V gene. Trimming at V came to 2 bases and at J to 0 bases, leaving 10 bases not matched to a gene. The CDR3 loop spans 18 amino acids. The CDR3 is CASSLKWGQAPSTDTQYF. In DNA, the CDR3 is TGTGCCAGCAGTTTAAAGTGGGGACAGGCCCCAAGCACAGATACGCAGTATTTT.

The gene calls are TRBV11-2 and TRBJ2-2; D not certain. This CDR3 is 16 amino acids long. Germline V gene data show CDR1 as SGHAT and CDR2 as FQNNGV. Trimming stripped 3 bases from V and 2 bases from J, with 13 bases between. The CDR3 sequence is CASSFLSMLNTGELFF. DNA for the CDR3: TGTGCCAGCAGCTTCCTCTCTATGTTAAACACCGGGGAGCTGTTTTTT.

The genes are TRBV7-2 and TRBJ1-3; D unresolved. The CDR3 has 15 amino acids. From germline, CDR1 is SGHTA and CDR2 FQGNSA. Trimming pared 0 bases from V and 2 bases from J, leaving 8 bases between. Here the CDR3 DNA reads TGTGCCAGCAGCTTAGCGCTAGCTGCTGGAAACACCATATATTTT. It translates to CASSLALAAGNTIYF. The complete variable domain, with remaining parts taken from reference TRBV7-2 and TRBJ1-3, reads GAGVSQSPSNKVTEKGKDVELRCDPISGHTALYWYRQSLGQGLEFLIYFQGNSAPDKSGLPSDRFSAERTGGSVSTLTIQRTQQEDSAVYLCASSLALAAGNTIYFGEGSWLTVV.

The rearrangement links TRBV6-5 to TRBJ1-4, with TRBD1 matching over 7 bases. Germline V gives CDR1 MNHEY, CDR2 SVGAGI. V trimming: 6 bases; J trimming: 5 bases; junction bases outside the gene matches: 6. The CDR3 runs 14 residues. The CDR3 sequence: CASRQGTLNEKLFF. DNA for the CDR3: TGTGCCAGCAGACAGGGGACTTTGAATGAAAAACTGTTTTTT.

The genes are TRBV6-1 and TRBJ2-1, with 7 bases aligning to TRBD1. Germline CDR1 reads MNHNS; CDR2 reads SASEGT. V trimming: 1 base; J trimming: 9 bases; junction bases outside the gene matches: 6. This CDR3 region has 14 residues. Here the CDR3 reads CASSEGQGYGEQFF. Written as DNA, the CDR3 is TGTGCCAGCAGTGAAGGACAGGGTTATGGTGAGCAGTTCTTC.

The chain has TRBV28 and TRBJ2-3; maybe TRBD1 (7 bases). V was cut by 3 bases and J by 3 bases, with 13 bases left in between. This CDR3 region has 15 residues. From germline, CDR1 is MDHEN and CDR2 SYDVKM. The CDR3 nucleotides read TGTGCCAGCAGTTTCAGGAGGGGGCGTACAGATACGCAGTATTTT. It codes for CASSFRRGRTDTQYF.

This chain joins TRBV4-1 and TRBJ1-1, with D perhaps matching TRBD1 (6 bases). V dropped 3 bases and J dropped 5 bases, with 13 bases sitting between them. The CDR3 totals 14 residues. Germline CDR1 reads MGHRA; CDR2 reads YSYEKL. This CDR3 reads CASSQATGQTEAFF. In DNA, the CDR3 is TGCGCCAGCAGCCAGGCTACAGGGCAGACTGAAGCTTTCTTT.

This chain links TRBV6-5 with TRBJ2-1; tentatively, D is TRBD2 (5 bases). V gave up 0 bases and J gave up 2 bases, with 11 bases separating them. CDR3 length: 16 amino acids. CDR1 and CDR2 (germline): MNHEY, SVGAGI. DNA for the CDR3: TGTGCCAGCAGTTACTCGGGAGCGGAGACCTACAATGAGCAGTTCTTC. As protein: CASSYSGAETYNEQFF.

The chain combines TRBV10-3 with TRBJ2-7; tentative D call: TRBD1 (6 bases). V was pared by 1 base and J by 7 bases, with 17 bases between. Germline V gives CDR1 ENHRY, CDR2 SYGVKD. The CDR3 has 15 residues. The CDR3: CAISEYTGFTWEQYF. CDR3 nucleotide sequence: TGTGCCATCAGTGAGTACACAGGGTTCACTTGGGAGCAGTACTTC.

The chain joins TRBV6-5 to TRBJ2-5; 7 nucleotides line up with TRBD1. CDR1 MNHEY and CDR2 SVGAGI come from the germline V gene. The V gene end was trimmed by 6 bases and the J gene end by 3 bases; junction bases not matched to a gene: 7. CDR3 length: 14 residues. Here the CDR3 reads CASRVGQSKETQYF. The CDR3 DNA is TGTGCCAGCAGGGTGGGACAGTCTAAAGAGACCCAGTACTTC.

This sequence joins TRBV19 and TRBJ1-5; D unclear. Germline V gene data show CDR1 as LNHDA and CDR2 as SQIVND (reference sequence). The germline V and J ends were trimmed by 4 bases and 3 bases, with 10 bases remaining between them. The CDR3 is 14 residues long. The CDR3 DNA sequence: TGTGCCAGTAGTAGTACACGGGACAATCAGCCCCAGCATTTT. Amino acid sequence: CASSSTRDNQPQHF.

The chain couples TRBV3-1 (or the pseudogene TRBV3-2) to TRBJ1-2, with 7 bases identical to TRBD1. Trimming at V came to 0 bases and at J to 8 bases, leaving 15 bases not matched to a gene. Germline-derived CDR1 and CDR2 are LGHDT and YNNKEL (reference sequence). CDR3 size: 17 residues. CDR3 protein: CASSQDLPAGQNTGYTF. In DNA, the CDR3 is TGTGCCAGCAGCCAAGATCTGCCGGCGGGACAGAACACGGGCTACACCTTC.